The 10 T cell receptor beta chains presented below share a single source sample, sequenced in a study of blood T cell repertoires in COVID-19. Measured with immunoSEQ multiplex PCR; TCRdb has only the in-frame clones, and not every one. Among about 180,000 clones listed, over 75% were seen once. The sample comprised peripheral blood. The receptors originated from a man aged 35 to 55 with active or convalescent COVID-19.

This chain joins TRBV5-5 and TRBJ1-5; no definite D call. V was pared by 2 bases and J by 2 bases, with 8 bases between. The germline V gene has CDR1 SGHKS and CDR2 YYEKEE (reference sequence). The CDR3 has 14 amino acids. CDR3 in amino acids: CASSLQGGNQPQHF. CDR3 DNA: TGTGCCAGCAGCTTACAAGGAGGCAATCAGCCCCAGCATTTT. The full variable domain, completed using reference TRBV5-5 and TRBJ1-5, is DAGVTQSPTHLIKTRGQQVTLRCSPISGHKSVSWYQQVLGQGPQFIFQYYEKEERGRGNFPDRFSARQFPNYSSELNVNALLLGDSALYLCASSLQGGNQPQHFGDGTRLSIL.

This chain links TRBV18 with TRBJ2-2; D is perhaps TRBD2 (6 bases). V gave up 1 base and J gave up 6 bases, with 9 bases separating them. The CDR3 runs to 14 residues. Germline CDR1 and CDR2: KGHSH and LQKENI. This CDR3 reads CASSPLGRSGELFF. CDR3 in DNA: TGTGCCAGCTCACCACTAGGGAGGTCCGGGGAGCTGTTTTTT.

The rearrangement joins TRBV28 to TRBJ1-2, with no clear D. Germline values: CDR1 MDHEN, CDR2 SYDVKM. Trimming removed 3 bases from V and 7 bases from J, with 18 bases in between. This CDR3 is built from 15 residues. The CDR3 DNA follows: TGTGCCAGCAGTTTGCCGGGTCGGCACTACGGTGGCTACACCTTC. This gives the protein CASSLPGRHYGGYTF.

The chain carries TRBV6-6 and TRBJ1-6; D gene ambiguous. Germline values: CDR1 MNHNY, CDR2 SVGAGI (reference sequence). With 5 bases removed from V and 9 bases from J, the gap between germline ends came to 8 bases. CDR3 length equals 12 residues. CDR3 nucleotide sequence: TGTGCCAGCAGTGATTCGGGTTCACCCCTCCACTTT. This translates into CASSDSGSPLHF.

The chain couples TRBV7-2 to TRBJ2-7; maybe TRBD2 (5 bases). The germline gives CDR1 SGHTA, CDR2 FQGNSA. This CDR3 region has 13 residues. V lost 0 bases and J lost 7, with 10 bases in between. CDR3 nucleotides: TGTGCCAGCAGCTTAGCAGGGAGTCAGGAGCAGTACTTC. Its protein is CASSLAGSQEQYF.

The CDR3: CASSYQRGGLETQYF. The CDR3 bases are TGTGCCAGCAGCTACCAGCGGGGGGGCTTAGAGACCCAGTACTTC. The chain has TRBV7-2 and TRBJ2-5; 10 bases fit TRBD2. Germline CDR1 reads SGHTA; CDR2 reads FQGNSA. The CDR3 consists of 15 residues. V was pared by 4 bases and J by 4 bases, with 6 bases of the junction left unmatched.

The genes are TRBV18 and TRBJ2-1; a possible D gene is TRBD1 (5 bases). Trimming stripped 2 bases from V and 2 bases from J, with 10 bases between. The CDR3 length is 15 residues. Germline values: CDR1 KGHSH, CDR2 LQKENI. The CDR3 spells CASSPAGPPYNEQFF. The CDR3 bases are TGTGCCAGCTCACCAGCAGGGCCCCCCTACAATGAGCAGTTCTTC.

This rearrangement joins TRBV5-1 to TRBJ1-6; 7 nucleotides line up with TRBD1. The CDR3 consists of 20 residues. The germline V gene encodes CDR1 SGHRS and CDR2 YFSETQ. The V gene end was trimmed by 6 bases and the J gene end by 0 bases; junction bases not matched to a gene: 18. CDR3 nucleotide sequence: TGCGCCAGCAACTTACCCTTGACAGGGATCGTTGGCTCCTATAATTCACCCCTCCACTTT. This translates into CASNLPLTGIVGSYNSPLHF.

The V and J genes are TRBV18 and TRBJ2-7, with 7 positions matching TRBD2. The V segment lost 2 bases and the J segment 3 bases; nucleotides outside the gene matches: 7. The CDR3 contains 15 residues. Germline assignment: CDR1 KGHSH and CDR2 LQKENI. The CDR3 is CASSPSGGGDYEQYF. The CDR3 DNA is TGTGCCAGCTCACCATCGGGGGGAGGGGACTACGAGCAGTACTTC.

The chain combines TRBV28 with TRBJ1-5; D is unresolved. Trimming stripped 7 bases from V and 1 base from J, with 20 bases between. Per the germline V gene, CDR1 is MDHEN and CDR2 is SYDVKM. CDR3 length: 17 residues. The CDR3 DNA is TGTGCCAGCAAGTACGCGGGCCAGGTGGCAAGCAATCAGCCCCAGCATTTT. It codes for CASKYAGQVASNQPQHF.